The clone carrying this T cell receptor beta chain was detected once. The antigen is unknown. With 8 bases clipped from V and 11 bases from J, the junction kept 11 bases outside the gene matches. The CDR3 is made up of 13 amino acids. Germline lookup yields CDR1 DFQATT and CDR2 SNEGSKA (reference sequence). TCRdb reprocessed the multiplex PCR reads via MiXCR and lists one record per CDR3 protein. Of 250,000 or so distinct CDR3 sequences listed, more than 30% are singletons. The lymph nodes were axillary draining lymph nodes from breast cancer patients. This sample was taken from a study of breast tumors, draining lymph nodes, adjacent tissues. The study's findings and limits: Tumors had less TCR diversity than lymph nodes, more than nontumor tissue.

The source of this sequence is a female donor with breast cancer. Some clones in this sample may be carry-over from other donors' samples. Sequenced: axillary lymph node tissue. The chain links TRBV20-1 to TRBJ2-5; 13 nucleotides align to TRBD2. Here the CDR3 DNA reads TGCAGTTGGACTAGCGGGAGTGAAGAGAGTCAGTACTTC. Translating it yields CSWTSGSEESQYF.